Below, 11 T cell receptor beta chains from the same sample are listed, as sequenced in a study of cytomegalovirus exposure and HLA in healthy donors. Vbeta (60) and Jbeta (13) primers were used in the PCR. The method was immunoSEQ multiplex PCR; TCRdb's version includes in-frame clones alone and lacks a portion of them. The repertoire holds some 110,000 clones, with roughly 80% as singletons. The material sequenced was PBMCs. Every receptor here comes from a young man in good health and CMV-seropositive.

V usage is TRBV11-3 and J usage is TRBJ2-2, with 7 bases matching TRBD1. Trimming cost V 6 bases and J 6 bases; bases outside gene matches: 7. The germline gives CDR1 SGHNT, CDR2 YENEEA. This CDR3 region has 14 residues. CDR3 residues: CASSRDSASGELFF. The CDR3 region has the DNA TGTGCCAGCAGTCGGGACAGCGCCTCCGGGGAGCTGTTTTTT.

This chain connects TRBV27 to TRBJ2-1, with 9 nucleotides matching TRBD2. J lost 9 bases, V lost 4 bases, and 7 bases had no gene match. The germline CDR1 and CDR2 sequences are MNHEY and SMNVEV (reference sequence). The CDR3 contains 14 residues. The CDR3 is CASSSPGLASEQFF. The CDR3 DNA follows: TGTGCCAGCAGTTCACCGGGACTAGCAAGTGAGCAGTTCTTC.

This clone was recorded only once. J is TRBJ2-3 and V is TRBV19, with TRBD2 as a possible D gene (6 bases). V was clipped by 5 bases and J by 1 base, with 13 bases between them. The germline gives CDR1 LNHDA, CDR2 SQIVND (reference sequence). There are 15 residues in the CDR3. This chain's CDR3 is CASSHPGEGTDTQYF. Here the CDR3 DNA reads TGTGCCAGTAGTCATCCCGGGGAGGGCACAGATACGCAGTATTTT.

The chain has TRBV15 and TRBJ1-5; 8 bases align to TRBD1. V dropped 2 bases and J dropped 6; count of bases not matched to a gene: 0. From germline, CDR1 is LNHNV and CDR2 YYDKDF (reference sequence). The CDR3 loop spans 13 amino acids. Written as DNA, the CDR3 is TGTGCCACCAGCAGACAGGGGGCTCAGCCCCAGCATTTT. Residues: CATSRQGAQPQHF. The full variable domain, rest sourced from reference TRBV15 and TRBJ1-5, is DAMVIQNPRYQVTQFGKPVTLSCSQTLNHNVMYWYQQKSSQAPKLLFHYYDKDFNNEADTPDNFQSRRPNTSFCFLDIRSPGLGDTAMYLCATSRQGAQPQHFGDGTRLSIL.

This clone was picked up a small number of times. This chain's CDR3 is CASSQDEAATTYNEQFF. The CDR3 coding sequence is TGTGCCAGCAGCCAAGATGAGGCGGCCACAACCTACAATGAGCAGTTCTTC. The rearrangement uses TRBV4-2 and TRBJ2-1; no definite D call. Trimming took 0 bases from V and 2 from J, leaving 14 bases between them. The CDR3 contains 17 residues. Germline V lookup: CDR1 LGHNA, CDR2 YNFKEQ.

This clone was found once. At the DNA level, this CDR3 is encoded by other sequences in the same sample as well. The chain uses TRBV5-1 and TRBJ2-1, with D tentatively TRBD2 (6 bases). This CDR3 is 15 amino acids long. Between the trimmed V and J ends, which lost 2 bases and 0 bases, there was a span of 9 bases. Germline CDR1 SGHRS, CDR2 YFSETQ. CDR3 nucleotides: TGCGCCAGCAGCTTTGGGGGGAGCTCCTACAATGAGCAGTTCTTC. Translated: CASSFGGSSYNEQFF.

V gene TRBV25-1 combines with J gene TRBJ1-2; 8 bases line up with TRBD1. CDR3 length: 15 amino acids. The V and J ends lost 5 bases and 2 bases, in that order; junction bases with no gene match: 7. The germline V gene has CDR1 MGHDK and CDR2 SYGVNS. The CDR3 loop is CASSQVGQGNYGYTF. CDR3 nucleotide sequence: TGTGCCAGCAGTCAAGTAGGACAGGGCAACTATGGCTACACCTTC.

V usage is TRBV6-4 and J usage is TRBJ1-1, with D possibly being TRBD1 (6 bases). Germline V gene lookup returns CDR1 MRHNA and CDR2 SNTAGT. The CDR3 has 16 amino acids. V dropped 7 bases and J dropped 0 bases, with 18 bases sitting between them. CDR3 residues: CASTTGPQGMNTEAFF. DNA for the CDR3: TGTGCCAGCACGACAGGCCCCCAAGGCATGAACACTGAAGCTTTCTTT.

Turning to this clone: A junction boundary mismatches the germline segment, possibly from a read error. The rearrangement joins TRBV4-1 to TRBJ1-1; D gene uncertain. This CDR3 region has 12 residues. Germline assignment: CDR1 MGHRA and CDR2 YSYEKL. The CDR3 bases are TGCGCCAGCAGCCAAGATGGGGAGGACCGACGCTTT. It is translated as CASSQDGEDRRF.

This clone was detected only once. The DNA for the CDR3 is TGTGCCAGCAGCTTAGGCGTCAATTCAGATACGCAGTATTTT. Its translation: CASSLGVNSDTQYF. V gene TRBV7-2 combines with J gene TRBJ2-3; no reliable D call. Between the trimmed V and J ends, which lost 1 base and 4 bases, there was a span of 9 bases. This CDR3 is built from 14 residues. Germline V gives CDR1 SGHTA, CDR2 FQGNSA. The full variable domain, its missing parts supplied by reference TRBV7-2 and TRBJ2-3, is GAGVSQSPSNKVTEKGKDVELRCDPISGHTALYWYRQSLGQGLEFLIYFQGNSAPDKSGLPSDRFSAERTGGSVSTLTIQRTQQEDSAVYLCASSLGVNSDTQYFGPGTRLTVL.

The rearrangement links TRBV6-1 to TRBJ2-7, with D uncertain. This CDR3 contains 11 residues. Germline-derived CDR1 and CDR2 are MNHNS and SASEGT. The ends were cut back, 6 bases at V and 1 base at J, with 4 bases in the middle. CDR3 nucleotides: TGTGCCAGCAGCATTTCCTACGAGCAGTACTTC. Encoded protein: CASSISYEQYF.